This T cell receptor (beta chain) is drawn from a study of a mutant IDH1 vaccine in newly diagnosed glioma (TCRdb year 2021). Some background on the complete study: Eight vaccinations were administered to patients in weeks 1, 3, 5, 7, 11, 15, 19 and 23, corresponding to visits V03 through V10. Longitudinal TCRB deep sequencing was performed for roughly 27 treated patients wherever samples were available for exploratory analyses. Peripheral blood was collected at six visits: V03 (baseline), V05, V07, V10, V12 and V13. The 30 to 40 treated patients were roughly 62% male and around 40% female, with a mean age of roughly 42 years. In the chemotherapy-containing groups, vaccination started alongside temozolomide cycles, whereas in patients who had radiotherapy alone it started 4-6 weeks after radiotherapy. Before enrollment, most patients had been given radiochemotherapy with temozolomide as standard therapy, while the rest had received either radiotherapy alone or temozolomide alone. Study-wide conclusions, independent of this receptor: Across multiple MHC alleles, vaccine-induced immune responses were seen in 85% to 95% of patients. It was noted by the authors that analyses of patient blood samples could not be reproduced owing to sample limitations. Pseudoprogression seemed to be unrelated to changes in the top peripheral T cell clonotypes found by TCRB sequencing. Availability determined which PBMC samples were chosen for TCRB deep sequencing.

The library was generated by the immunoSEQ multiplex PCR assay. Rearranged TCR beta chain sequences were amplified with the hsTCRB Kit following the manufacturer's protocol. Sequencing of TCRB libraries was carried out on an Illumina MiSeq. On the study's bioinformatics: The kit vendor's proprietary platform handled demultiplexing, trimming and gene mapping. TCRdb re-hosts the immuneACCESS table, in-frame sequences only. Its copies lack some clones; in the studies checked, an unresolved V gene accounts for under half of them, and the cause for the rest is not known. That table furnishes V, J and clone size, whereas the DNA furnished D and trimming. The sample records 29,000 or so clones, roughly 80% of which are singletons. Roughly 8.2% of the sample is taken by the ten largest. Its CDR3 holds 14 amino acids, cysteine through phenylalanine. Only the CDR3 portion is preserved as DNA: 42 bases, with reading frame beginning at the first base. V and J are truncated by 4 bases and 4 bases respectively, leaving an intervening sequence of 15 bases. CDR1 is given as SGHRS and CDR2 as YFSETQ, both from the germline V gene.

Sample time point, as interpreted from the label and publication: week 23, last vaccination. A 20-mer mutant IDH1 peptide at 300 micrograms in Montanide made up each vaccine dose, which was injected subcutaneously together with topical imiquimod. Donors had newly diagnosed WHO grade 3 or 4 IDH1-mutant astrocytomas with loss of nuclear ATRX. The samples were drawn from NOA16, a multicentre, single-arm, open-label phase I trial in Germany that tested a mutant IDH1 peptide vaccine in humans for the first time. Genomic DNA for TCRB sequencing was isolated from EDTA blood with the DNeasy Blood and Tissue Kit. With regard to this clone: The antigen this receptor binds is unknown. No base-level quality is on record; no much larger clone is a single base apart.

The material sequenced was PBMCs, taken from a glioma patient whose treatment included an IDH1 peptide vaccine. This TCR came from a woman in her late teens or twenties with glioma. The chain was built from TRBV5-1 and TRBJ2-7; the D region is possibly TRBD1 or TRBD2, each matching across 5 bases. The CDR3 is CASSRDPGFYEQYF. The DNA is as follows: TGCGCCAGCAGCAGGGACCCAGGGTTTTACGAGCAGTACTTC.